Listed below are T cell receptor beta chains from one sample, sequenced in a study of OX40 agonist ivuxolimab in advanced cancers. The table came from immunoSEQ multiplex PCR; TCRdb's copy has only in-frame clones and leaves some out. The repertoire holds approximately 58,000 clones, approximately 88% seen once, with under 3.5% in the top ten. The sequences come from CD4+ or CD8+ T cells sorted from blood, collected in a trial of the OX40 agonist ivuxolimab. These receptors originate from an adult with an advanced solid tumor such as melanoma, head and neck, liver or kidney cancer. Both conserved end residues are part of each CDR3. A D gene is named only where the DNA matches it firmly. Clone size appears in some rows only: once, few, many, or a class for an expanded clone.

CDR3aa	CDR3nt	d_gene	j_gene	abundance	v_gene
CASSDALAGAGNEQFF	TGCGCCAGCAGTGATGCCCTAGCGGGAGCGGGCAATGAGCAGTTCTTC	TRBD2	TRBJ2-1	once	TRBV10-1
CASSSDRVGEQYF	TGTGCCAGCTCATCGGACAGGGTGGGCGAGCAGTACTTC	TRBD1	TRBJ2-7	few	TRBV18
CASSFPQGGADTQYF	TGTGCCAGCAGTTTCCCCCAGGGAGGGGCAGATACGCAGTATTTT	TRBD2	TRBJ2-3	NA	TRBV28
CASSLGTAYEQYF	TGTGCCAGCAGCTTAGGGACAGCCTACGAGCAGTACTTC	TRBD1	TRBJ2-7	NA	TRBV7-3
CASSLAPHNEQFF	TGCGCCAGCAGCTTGGCCCCACACAATGAGCAGTTCTTC	NA	TRBJ2-1	NA	TRBV5-1
CASAGLGPHRNEQFF	TGTGCCAGCGCGGGGTTGGGACCCCATCGTAATGAGCAGTTCTTC	NA	TRBJ2-1	NA	TRBV7-9
CAISAGRSLSGNTIYF	TGTGCCATCAGTGCGGGCCGCTCCCTCTCTGGAAACACCATATATTTT	NA	TRBJ1-3	few	TRBV10-3
CASSLQGRPNTGELFF	TGTGCCAGCAGCTTACAGGGACGGCCGAACACCGGGGAGCTGTTTTTT	NA	TRBJ2-2	NA	TRBV11-1
CATSRIAGTGGRNEQFF	TGTGCCACCAGCAGAATCGCCGGGACAGGGGGCAGGAATGAGCAGTTCTTC	TRBD1	TRBJ2-1	NA	TRBV15
CASSLGPLTQQGEQYF	TGTGCCAGCAGCTTAGGACCCCTGACCCAGCAAGGCGAGCAGTACTTC	NA	TRBJ2-7	NA	TRBV5-5
CASSSQGYEQYF	TGTGCCAGCAGTTCCCAGGGATACGAGCAGTACTTC	NA	TRBJ2-7	NA	TRBV7-9
CASSLVQGEKLFF	TGCGCCAGCAGCTTGGTACAGGGAGAAAAACTGTTTTTT	NA	TRBJ1-4	NA	TRBV5-1
CASSRQDSQETQYF	TGTGCCAGCAGCCGACAGGACAGCCAAGAGACCCAGTACTTC	NA	TRBJ2-5	once	TRBV7-6
CASSPPGGGGTDTQYF	TGTGCCAGCTCACCACCGGGTGGCGGAGGCACAGATACGCAGTATTTT	NA	TRBJ2-3	NA	TRBV18
CASRRQGANTEAFF	TGTGCCAGCAGACGCCAGGGGGCCAACACTGAAGCTTTCTTT	TRBD1	TRBJ1-1	NA	TRBV5-4
CASSANGRDTEAFF	TGTGCCAGCAGTGCCAACGGGAGGGACACTGAAGCTTTCTTT	NA	TRBJ1-1	NA	TRBV2
CSVGPGSYEQYF	TGCAGCGTTGGCCCAGGGAGCTACGAGCAGTACTTC	NA	TRBJ2-7	NA	TRBV29-1
CASRREGTYEQYF	TGTGCCAGCAGAAGGGAGGGCACCTACGAGCAGTACTTC	TRBD2	TRBJ2-7	NA	TRBV2
CAISGAGGPYEQYF	TGTGCCATCTCGGGGGCGGGAGGCCCCTACGAGCAGTACTTC	TRBD2	TRBJ2-7	NA	TRBV10-3
CASSSRGQGETQYF	TGTGCCAGCAGTTCTCGGGGACAGGGAGAGACCCAGTACTTC	TRBD1	TRBJ2-5	NA	TRBV6-6
CASRSPGLAKRTGELFF	TGTGCCAGCAGATCGCCGGGACTAGCGAAACGAACCGGGGAGCTGTTTTTT	TRBD2	TRBJ2-2	NA	TRBV7-2
CASSQDISYGYTF	TGTGCCAGCAGCCAAGATATCTCCTATGGCTACACCTTC	NA	TRBJ1-2	NA	TRBV14
CASSPVSRNTIYF	TGTGCCAGCAGCCCCGTCTCCCGAAACACCATATATTTT	NA	TRBJ1-3	NA	TRBV6-5
CASSFLTGVNTEAFF	TGTGCCAGTAGTTTCCTGACAGGAGTGAACACTGAAGCTTTCTTT	NA	TRBJ1-1	NA	TRBV19
CASSPLTGGRSGELFF	TGTGCCAGCAGCCCACTGACAGGGGGCAGGTCCGGGGAGCTGTTTTTT	TRBD1	TRBJ2-2	NA	TRBV13
CASTQTPNTEAFF	TGTGCCAGCACCCAGACACCCAACACTGAAGCTTTCTTT	NA	TRBJ1-1	NA	TRBV2
CASSPTGTADGYTF	TGCGCCAGCAGCCCCACCGGGACTGCGGATGGCTACACCTTC	NA	TRBJ1-2	once	TRBV5-1
CASSDLAGVGEQYF	TGCGCCAGCAGTGATCTAGCGGGAGTGGGCGAGCAGTACTTC	TRBD2	TRBJ2-7	NA	TRBV10-1
CASSLAANTEAFF	TGCGCCAGCAGCTTGGCCGCGAACACTGAAGCTTTCTTT	NA	TRBJ1-1	once	TRBV5-1
CASSLAPRTLTEAFF	TGTGCCAGCAGCCTAGCCCCACGCACGCTTACTGAAGCTTTCTTT	NA	TRBJ1-1	NA	TRBV11-2
CASSYTRWDTMNTEAFF	TGCGCCAGCAGCTACACACGATGGGACACCATGAACACTGAAGCTTTCTTT	NA	TRBJ1-1	NA	TRBV5-1
CASSPTSGSRRNEQFF	TGTGCCAGCTCACCAACTAGCGGGAGTCGAAGGAATGAGCAGTTCTTC	TRBD2	TRBJ2-1	NA	TRBV18
CASSLPGTGEETQYF	TGTGCCAGCAGTTTACCCGGGACAGGGGAAGAGACCCAGTACTTC	TRBD1	TRBJ2-5	NA	TRBV28
CASTTGTTWGDTQYF	TGTGCCAGCACCACAGGGACTACCTGGGGAGATACGCAGTATTTT	NA	TRBJ2-3	NA	TRBV28
CASTGGGSSYNEQFF	TGTGCCAGCACCGGGGGGGGCAGCTCCTACAATGAGCAGTTCTTC	TRBD2	TRBJ2-1	NA	TRBV27
CASSLVAGQAEQYF	TGCGCCAGCAGCTTGGTGGCAGGGCAGGCCGAGCAGTACTTC	NA	TRBJ2-7	few	TRBV5-1
CASSLNQGAGYTF	TGTGCCAGCAGCTTAAACCAGGGGGCAGGCTACACCTTC	TRBD1	TRBJ1-2	NA	TRBV7-4
CASSTGRGPQHF	TGTGCCAGTAGTACCGGGAGGGGACCCCAGCATTTT	NA	TRBJ1-5	NA	TRBV19
CASSLGNSPLHF	TGTGCCAGCAGCTTAGGGAATTCACCCCTCCACTTT	NA	TRBJ1-6	NA	TRBV13
CAWTAGVSPPLNEQFF	TGTGCCTGGACAGCAGGAGTTTCCCCCCCTCTCAATGAGCAGTTCTTC	NA	TRBJ2-1	NA	TRBV30
CASSLAGLETQYF	TGTGCCAGCAGCTTAGCGGGGTTGGAGACCCAGTACTTC	NA	TRBJ2-5	NA	TRBV7-9
CASSNLDRSSYEQYF	TGTGCCAGCAGCAATTTGGACAGGAGCTCCTACGAGCAGTACTTC	TRBD1	TRBJ2-7	NA	TRBV14
CASSPGGNEKLFF	TGTGCCAGCAGCCCCGGAGGGAATGAAAAACTGTTTTTT	NA	TRBJ1-4	NA	TRBV7-9
CASSPSGTSGIPWDEQFF	TGTGCCAGCTCACCAAGCGGTACTAGCGGAATCCCGTGGGATGAGCAGTTCTTC	TRBD2	TRBJ2-1	NA	TRBV18
CASSLWTAGNTIYF	TGTGCCAGCAGCTTATGGACAGCTGGAAACACCATATATTTT	NA	TRBJ1-3	once	TRBV13